These 20 T cell receptor beta chains share one sample of origin, sequenced in a study of PD-1 blockade in mismatch repair-deficient tumors. Using immunoSEQ multiplex PCR, the repertoire was profiled, and TCRdb retains in-frame clones only, with some absent. The profile covers approximately 63,000 clones, with approximately 90% appearing a single time and about 14% taken by the ten largest. The sequences come from peripheral blood, collected 52 weeks after starting pembrolizumab. The receptors were gathered from an adult with mismatch repair-deficient cancer.

This chain uses TRBV7-8 with TRBJ2-7; D might be TRBD2 (6 bases). This CDR3 is built from 17 residues. Germline V CDR1 and CDR2: SGHVS, FQNEAQ. V lost 2 bases and J 5 bases, leaving 22 bases between the germline ends. The CDR3, as DNA: TGTGCCAGCAGCTTACAACTCGGGCAGGGAAGGAGGGACGAGCAGTACTTC. It codes for CASSLQLGQGRRDEQYF.

This chain joins TRBV7-9 and TRBJ2-7, with TRBD2 matching 7 bases. The CDR3 runs 18 residues. The germline V gene encodes CDR1 SEHNR and CDR2 FQNEAQ (reference sequence). Losses at the gene ends were 4 bases for V and 2 bases for J; bases not matched to a gene: 17. CDR3 sequence (DNA): TGTGCCAGCAGCTCCGGGCCCTTAGGTCGCGGGAGACCCTACGAGCAGTACTTC. Its protein product is CASSSGPLGRGRPYEQYF.

The chain has TRBV11-2 and TRBJ1-2; D may be TRBD1 (5 bases). The length of the CDR3 is 16 residues. Trimming removed 0 bases at V and 0 bases at J, with 11 bases between. CDR1 SGHAT and CDR2 FQNNGV come from the germline V gene. The CDR3 nucleotides read TGTGCCAGCAGCTTAGATAGAACGGGGGCTAACTATGGCTACACCTTC. Its translation is CASSLDRTGANYGYTF.

The chain uses TRBV4-3 and TRBJ2-6, with TRBD2 as a possible D gene (6 bases). CDR3 size: 16 residues. Germline CDR1 reads LGHNA; CDR2 reads YSLEER. The V end was cut by 1 base, the J end by 5 bases, with 12 bases between. In DNA, the CDR3 is TGCGCCAGCAGCCAAGGGCGGGGCGGGAGGGCCAACGTCCTGACTTTC. Protein sequence: CASSQGRGGRANVLTF.

The chain joins TRBV6-5 to TRBJ1-1; D may be TRBD1 (6 bases). Germline CDR1 and CDR2: MNHEY and SVGAGI. V gave up 2 bases and J gave up 1 base, with 8 bases separating them. This CDR3 is 14 amino acids long. The chain's CDR3 is CASSYEGGNTEAFF. CDR3 DNA: TGTGCCAGCAGTTACGAGGGGGGGAACACTGAAGCTTTCTTT.

The chain couples TRBV11-2 to TRBJ2-1, with TRBD2 matching over 7 bases. This CDR3 comprises 18 residues. With V trimmed by 3 bases and J by 2 bases, 13 bases remained unmatched. Germline CDR1 reads SGHAT; CDR2 reads FQNNGV. CDR3 nucleotide sequence: TGTGCCAGCAGCTTCTGGTTTTGGCGGGAGATCGCCTACAATGAGCAGTTCTTC. It translates to CASSFWFWREIAYNEQFF.

The chain has TRBV18 and TRBJ2-3; D is perhaps TRBD1 or TRBD2 (5 bases each). Germline V lookup: CDR1 KGHSH, CDR2 LQKENI. V shed 3 bases and J shed 2 bases, with 15 bases lying between them. The CDR3 is made up of 16 amino acids. CDR3 DNA: TGTGCCAGCTCACCGGGGGATGGGGAACTCACAGATACGCAGTATTTT. This sequence encodes CASSPGDGELTDTQYF.

The chain links TRBV15 to TRBJ1-5, with unresolved D. This CDR3 has 14 residues. From germline, CDR1 is LNHNV and CDR2 YYDKDF (reference sequence). Trimming cost V 1 base and J 3 bases, with 7 bases left between them. As DNA, the CDR3 is TGTGCCACCAGCAGAGTTGAGGCCAATCAGCCCCAGCATTTT. Its translation: CATSRVEANQPQHF.

V usage is TRBV21-1 and J usage is TRBJ2-2; the table's TRBD2 call for D was not verified on the DNA. TRBV21-1 is classified as a pseudogene. The CDR3 has 22 residues. This CDR3 is CASSKGLAGGPERARDTGELFF. The CDR3 coding sequence is TGTGCCAGCAGCAAAGGACTAGCGGGAGGGCCGGAACGGGCGCGGGACACCGGGGAGCTGTTTTTT.

The chain carries TRBV11-3 and TRBJ2-5; TRBD1 agrees at 8 bases. This CDR3 is built from 14 residues. In germline, CDR1 is SGHNT, CDR2 YENEEA. Losses at the gene ends were 2 bases for V and 5 bases for J; bases not matched to a gene: 4. Written as DNA, the CDR3 is TGTGCCAGCAGCTTAACAGGGGGGCAGGAGACCCAGTACTTC. This codes for CASSLTGGQETQYF.

The rearrangement links TRBV4-3 to TRBJ2-1; 12 nucleotides line up with TRBD2. The CDR3 is made up of 16 amino acids. The V gene's germline CDR1 is LGHNA and CDR2 YSLEER. The ends lost 1 base at V and 8 bases at J; junction bases unmatched: 6. The CDR3: CASSQGLAGVSYEQFF. CDR3 bases: TGCGCCAGCAGCCAAGGACTAGCGGGAGTTTCCTATGAGCAGTTCTTC.

The CDR3 reads CAWTDRSEQYF. For the CDR3, the DNA is TGTGCCTGGACGGACAGGTCCGAGCAGTACTTC. The gene calls are TRBV30 and TRBJ2-7; 7 positions match TRBD1. CDR1 and CDR2 (germline): GTSNPN, SVGIG (reference sequence). The length of the CDR3 is 11 residues. V was clipped by 4 bases and J by 6 bases; unmatched bases: 3.

The V gene is TRBV7-9, the J gene TRBJ2-2; no clear D gene. CDR1 is SEHNR, CDR2 FQNEAQ, per germline (reference sequence). Deletions cut 6 bases from V and 1 base from J, with 9 bases between. The CDR3 totals 14 residues. CDR3 loop: CASRTRGNTGELFF. CDR3 DNA: TGTGCCAGCAGGACACGAGGGAACACCGGGGAGCTGTTTTTT.

V gene TRBV7-9 combines with J gene TRBJ2-7, with a possible D match to TRBD1 (6 bases). CDR3 length: 13 amino acids. Germline loops: CDR1 SEHNR, CDR2 FQNEAQ (reference sequence). The V end was cut by 6 bases, the J end by 6 bases, with 15 bases between. DNA for the CDR3: TGTGCCAGCAGTCACACGACAGGAGGCGAGCAGTACTTC. It yields the protein CASSHTTGGEQYF.

This rearrangement joins TRBV5-4 to TRBJ1-2; 7 bases fit TRBD1. The CDR3 has 15 amino acids. Germline assignment: CDR1 SGHNT and CDR2 YYREEE (reference sequence). After removal of 4 bases from V and 3 bases from J, the junction contained 9 bases not matched to a gene. DNA of the CDR3: TGTGCCAGCAGCCATCGGGACAGAGAGTACTATGGCTACACCTTC. This codes for CASSHRDREYYGYTF.

This clone was seen a single time. The chain links TRBV28 to TRBJ2-7, with TRBD1 matching 8 bases. In germline, CDR1 is MDHEN, CDR2 SYDVKM. The CDR3 length is 16 residues. Trimming cost V 7 bases and J 6 bases; bases outside gene matches: 17. As DNA, the CDR3 is TGTGCCAGCACCTCAATACGTCCGCAGGGGGCAAGCGAGCAGTACTTC. This sequence encodes CASTSIRPQGASEQYF.

This clone was counted a single time. The rearrangement joins TRBV7-9 to TRBJ1-1, with D hard to call. Germline values: CDR1 SEHNR, CDR2 FQNEAQ (reference sequence). V shed 5 bases and J shed 8 bases, with 9 bases lying between them. The CDR3 runs to 11 residues. The CDR3 sequence is CASSVLAEAFF. CDR3 nucleotide sequence: TGTGCCAGCAGCGTGCTGGCCGAAGCTTTCTTT.

This clone was recorded only once. This sequence joins TRBV6-6 and TRBJ2-2; TRBD2 agrees at 14 bases. The CDR3 runs to 16 residues. Germline CDR1 and CDR2: MNHNY and SVGAGI (reference sequence). Unmatched junction bases numbered 2, after V lost 1 base and J lost 7 bases. CDR3 nucleotide sequence: TGTGCCAGCAGTTACTGGGGACTAGCGGGAGTCGGGGAGCTGTTTTTT. Amino acid sequence: CASSYWGLAGVGELFF.

J is TRBJ2-7 and V is TRBV7-9; no definite D call. Germline lookup yields CDR1 SEHNR and CDR2 FQNEAQ (reference sequence). Deletions cut 0 bases from V and 5 bases from J, with 5 bases between. CDR3 length: 12 amino acids. The CDR3 DNA sequence: TGTGCCAGCAGCTTAGCAGAAAACGAGCAGTACTTC. It specifies CASSLAENEQYF.

The chain links TRBV10-3 to TRBJ1-2; TRBD1 might be the D (6 bases). The CDR3 covers 14 residues. Trimming removed 4 bases from V and 4 bases from J, with 13 bases in between. Germline values: CDR1 ENHRY, CDR2 SYGVKD. The CDR3: CAISAGGSSYGYTF. The CDR3 bases are TGTGCCATCAGTGCGGGGGGCAGCTCCTATGGCTACACCTTC.